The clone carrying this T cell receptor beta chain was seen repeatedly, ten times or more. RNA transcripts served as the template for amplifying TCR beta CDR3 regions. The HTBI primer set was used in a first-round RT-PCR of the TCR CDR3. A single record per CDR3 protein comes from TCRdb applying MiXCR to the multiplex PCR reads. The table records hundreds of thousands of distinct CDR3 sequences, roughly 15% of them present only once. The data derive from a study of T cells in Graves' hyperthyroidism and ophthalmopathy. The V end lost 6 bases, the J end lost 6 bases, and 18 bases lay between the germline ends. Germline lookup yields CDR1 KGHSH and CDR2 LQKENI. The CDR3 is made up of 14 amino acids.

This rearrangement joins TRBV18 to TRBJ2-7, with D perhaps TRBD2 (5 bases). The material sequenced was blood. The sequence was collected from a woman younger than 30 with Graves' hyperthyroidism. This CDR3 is CASSRSRTEGEQYF. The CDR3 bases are TGTGCCAGCTCTAGGAGCCGGACCGAGGGCGAGCAGTACTTC.